This entry lists 27 T cell receptor beta chains sequenced from one sample in a study of breast tumors, draining lymph nodes, adjacent tissues. Via MiXCR, TCRdb re-called the multiplex PCR reads, giving one row per CDR3 protein. The table records approximately 200,000 distinct CDR3 sequences, over 25% of them present only once. Breast cancer patients provided tissue from their axillary draining lymph nodes. Material: axillary lymph node tissue. The receptors shown here come from a female donor with breast cancer. Some clones in this sample may be carry-over from other donors' samples.

This clonotype showed up many times. The rearrangement uses TRBV5-1 and TRBJ2-5; TRBD1 might be the D (5 bases). This CDR3 contains 11 residues. Germline CDR1 and CDR2: SGHRS and YFSETQ. V was shortened by 6 bases and J by 5 bases, with 8 bases between the two germline ends. This CDR3 reads CASNAGETQYF. For the CDR3, the DNA is TGCGCCAGCAACGCAGGGGAGACCCAGTACTTC.

This clonotype came up many times. This chain connects TRBV20-1 to TRBJ1-3; D remains unclear. The CDR3 totals 13 residues. With 1 base removed from V and 1 base from J, the gap between germline ends came to 5 bases. Germline lookup yields CDR1 DFQATT and CDR2 SNEGSKA (reference sequence). The CDR3 nucleotides are TGCAGTGCTAGAGCGGGATCTGGAAACACCATATATTTT. Translated: CSARAGSGNTIYF.

In this sample, this clonotype turned up once. This chain joins TRBV7-2 and TRBJ2-3; no clear D. This CDR3 region has 17 residues. V dropped 1 base and J dropped 11 bases, with 25 bases sitting between them. Germline values: CDR1 SGHTA, CDR2 FQGNSA. CDR3 sequence: CASSLERWLADYNEQYF. The DNA of the CDR3 is TGTGCCAGCAGCTTAGAAAGGTGGTTAGCAGATTACAATGAGCAGTATTTT.

This clonotype is a singleton in its sample. V is TRBV7-9 and J is TRBJ2-3, with D tentatively TRBD2 (5 bases). The CDR3 has 16 amino acids. The germline CDR1 and CDR2 sequences are SEHNR and FQNEAQ (reference sequence). V gave up 4 bases and J gave up 5 bases, with 19 bases separating them. The CDR3, as DNA: TGTGCCAGCAGCTCAACTCGGACGGGGTTTGGAGATACGCAGTATTTT. Its translation: CASSSTRTGFGDTQYF.

The table lists this clonotype with many counts. V gene TRBV2 combines with J gene TRBJ2-7; the D gene is possibly TRBD1 (6 bases). This CDR3 spans 12 amino acids. The germline V gene encodes CDR1 SNHLY and CDR2 FYNNEI. Deletions cut 7 bases from V and 2 bases from J, with 9 bases between. DNA for the CDR3: TGTGCCAGCACCTGGACAGCCTACGAGCAGTACTTC. This gives the protein CASTWTAYEQYF.

This clonotype was observed at least ten times. This chain joins TRBV20-1 and TRBJ2-7; 9 bases are shared with TRBD1. The CDR3 is 14 amino acids. Trimming cost V 6 bases and J 6 bases; bases outside gene matches: 12. Germline V gene lookup returns CDR1 DFQATT and CDR2 SNEGSKA (reference sequence). The CDR3 here is CSAPGTGHWGEQYF. CDR3 nucleotide sequence: TGCAGTGCGCCCGGGACAGGGCACTGGGGCGAGCAGTACTTC.

This clonotype has ten or more counts. DNA for the CDR3: TGTGCCAGCAGTGAACAGGGCGGGGGGAACACCGGGGAGCTGTTTTTT. Its protein product is CASSEQGGGNTGELFF. The rearrangement uses TRBV2 and TRBJ2-2; 7 nucleotides line up with TRBD2. This CDR3 region has 16 residues. V lost 2 bases to trimming and J lost 1 base; unmatched junction nucleotides: 4. The germline V gene has CDR1 SNHLY and CDR2 FYNNEI.

This clonotype was seen just once. V usage is TRBV5-6 and J usage is TRBJ1-2; 12 bases are shared with TRBD1. This CDR3 contains 16 residues. Per germline, CDR1 SGHDT and CDR2 YYEEEE. Trimming cost V 5 bases and J 2 bases; bases outside gene matches: 7. As DNA, the CDR3 is TGTGCCAGCAGTCCATACGGGACAGGGGGCAACTATGGCTACACCTTC. Translation gives CASSPYGTGGNYGYTF.

This clonotype was seen repeatedly, ten times or more. The V gene is TRBV7-8, the J gene TRBJ2-5; 7 bases are shared with TRBD1. The trim removed 2 bases at V and 4 bases at J, leaving 10 bases unmatched. Germline CDR1 and CDR2: SGHVS and FQNEAQ. The CDR3 is made up of 16 amino acids. The CDR3: CASSLTTGEGLETQYF. CDR3 bases: TGTGCCAGCAGCTTAACAACAGGGGAAGGGTTAGAGACCCAGTACTTC.

As regards this clonotype: A much larger clone is a single base away; this may be a read error. V usage is TRBV6-6 and J usage is TRBJ2-7; D gene unclear. Trimming pared 7 bases from V and 2 bases from J, leaving 9 bases between. The CDR3 is 12 amino acids. Per the germline V gene, CDR1 is MNHNY and CDR2 is SVGAGI (reference sequence). The DNA of the CDR3 is TGTGCCAGCACGGTAGGGCCCTACGAGCAGTACTTC. It is translated as CASTVGPYEQYF.

This clonotype was seen ten or more times. V and J are TRBV20-1 and TRBJ2-3; D is unresolved. CDR1 DFQATT and CDR2 SNEGSKA come from the germline V gene (reference sequence). Trimming removed 2 bases from V and 4 bases from J, with 10 bases in between. CDR3 size: 13 residues. This CDR3 is CSARSEGPDTQYF. In DNA, the CDR3 is TGCAGTGCTAGATCGGAAGGGCCAGATACGCAGTATTTT.

The gene calls are TRBV12-3 or TRBV12-4 and TRBJ1-2; TRBD1 agrees at 7 bases. The CDR3 length is 14 residues. V was pared by 8 bases and J by 7 bases, with 13 bases of the junction left unmatched. This CDR3 reads CASRLRQGSGGYTF. CDR3 DNA: TGTGCCAGCCGCCTGAGACAGGGTTCCGGTGGCTACACCTTC.

This clonotype appeared many times. The rearrangement joins TRBV20-1 to TRBJ2-3, with a weak D call TRBD2 (5 bases). The CDR3 loop spans 13 amino acids. CDR1 DFQATT and CDR2 SNEGSKA come from the germline V gene (reference sequence). V was shortened by 6 bases and J by 3 bases, with 13 bases between the two germline ends. The CDR3 sequence: CSAPPPGTDTQYF. The DNA of the CDR3 is TGCAGTGCCCCCCCCCCGGGGACAGATACGCAGTATTTT.

Only a few counts were recorded for this clonotype. This rearrangement joins TRBV5-1 to TRBJ2-4, with D unclear. Germline V CDR1 and CDR2: SGHRS, YFSETQ. V was trimmed by 1 base and J by 4 bases, leaving 6 bases between them. The CDR3 runs 13 residues. The DNA for the CDR3 is TGCGCCAGCAGCTTGTCAGAAAAAAACATTCAGTACTTC. Its protein product is CASSLSEKNIQYF.

This clonotype was observed many times. V is TRBV9 and J is TRBJ1-6; the D is unclear. V lost 2 bases, J lost 2 bases, and 5 bases lay in between. This CDR3 has 14 amino acids. CDR1 is SGDLS and CDR2 is YYNGEE in the germline V gene. The CDR3 loop is CASSVGTYNSPLHF. DNA for the CDR3: TGTGCCAGCAGCGTGGGGACCTATAATTCACCCCTCCACTTT.

This rearrangement joins TRBV19 to TRBJ1-2, with D hard to call. CDR3 length: 13 residues. The germline V gene encodes CDR1 LNHDA and CDR2 SQIVND (reference sequence). Trimming took 5 bases from V and 2 from J, leaving 9 bases between them. CDR3 amino acids: CASSGVSNYGYTF. The DNA for the CDR3 is TGTGCCAGTAGTGGGGTTAGCAACTATGGCTACACCTTC.

With regard to this clonotype: A clone one base away is much larger, so this may be a read error. The CDR3 reads CASSLGSAAGETQYF. Here the CDR3 DNA reads TGTGCCAGCAGCCTGGGGTCGGCAGCGGGCGAGACCCAGTACTTC. The rearrangement joins TRBV11-3 to TRBJ2-5, with D possibly being TRBD2 (6 bases). V was shortened by 5 bases and J by 5 bases, with 18 bases between the two germline ends. The CDR3 consists of 15 residues. CDR1 is SGHNT and CDR2 is YENEEA in the germline V gene.

This clonotype has at least ten counts. The chain carries TRBV20-1 and TRBJ1-5; TRBD1 aligns across 8 bases. Germline V CDR1 and CDR2: DFQATT, SNEGSKA (reference sequence). The CDR3 contains 15 residues. V shed 5 bases, J shed 3 bases, and the junction held 9 bases outside the gene matches. Here the CDR3 DNA reads TGCAGTGCTTTCCAGGGGGCCGTAACCAATCAGCCCCAGCATTTT. It encodes CSAFQGAVTNQPQHF.

This sequence joins TRBV20-1 and TRBJ1-4; D may be TRBD1 (6 bases). V was trimmed by 4 bases and J by 4 bases, leaving 19 bases between them. CDR1 is DFQATT and CDR2 is SNEGSKA in the germline V gene (reference sequence). The CDR3 loop spans 16 amino acids. Here the CDR3 reads CSAMTGSFSINEKLFF. The DNA for the CDR3 is TGCAGTGCTATGACAGGTTCCTTTTCGATTAATGAAAAACTGTTTTTT.

This clonotype appeared a few times. A much larger clone lies a single base off, so this may be a read error. This rearrangement joins TRBV6-5 to TRBJ2-7, with D unclear. There are 14 residues in the CDR3. Per the germline V gene, CDR1 is MNHEY and CDR2 is SVGAGI. V gave up 3 bases and J gave up 0 bases, with 9 bases separating them. The DNA for the CDR3 is TGTGCCAGCAGTTATAGCCTAAGCTCCTACGAGCAGTACTTC. Translated, it gives CASSYSLSSYEQYF.

This clonotype appeared many times. The chain has TRBV18 and TRBJ1-2; TRBD1 matches 7 bases. This CDR3 comprises 13 residues. Per germline, CDR1 KGHSH and CDR2 LQKENI. V was clipped by 5 bases and J by 3 bases; unmatched bases: 3. This CDR3 reads CASSGGQYYGYTF. CDR3 nucleotides: TGTGCCAGCTCAGGGGGACAGTACTATGGCTACACCTTC.

J is TRBJ2-7 and V is TRBV29-1; 9 bases fit TRBD2. The trim removed 8 bases at V and 6 bases at J, leaving 8 bases unmatched. This CDR3 comprises 12 residues. Per germline, CDR1 SQVTM and CDR2 ANQGSEA. CDR3 sequence (DNA): TGCAGCTTGGTTAGCGGGGGACCCGAGCAGTACTTC. The encoded protein is CSLVSGGPEQYF.

This clonotype was seen ten or more times. The chain uses TRBV15 and TRBJ1-1, with D perhaps TRBD1 (6 bases). The CDR3 runs to 13 residues. Trimming took 1 base from V and 6 from J, leaving 9 bases between them. Germline CDR1 LNHNV, CDR2 YYDKDF (reference sequence). CDR3 DNA sequence: TGTGCCACCAGCAGAGGAGGACAGTCTGAAGCTTTCTTT. Translated, it gives CATSRGGQSEAFF.

This sequence joins TRBV5-1 and TRBJ1-6; D is unresolved. Trimming removed 2 bases from V and 7 bases from J, with 7 bases in between. Germline CDR1 and CDR2: SGHRS and YFSETQ. The CDR3 length is 13 residues. In DNA form, the CDR3 reads TGCGCCAGCAGCTTTACACGGAATTCACCCCTCCACTTT. Its protein is CASSFTRNSPLHF.

Turning to this clonotype: Its ends do not fully match the called genes, so a read error is possible. This chain uses TRBV30 with TRBJ1-1; 7 nucleotides agree with TRBD1. The CDR3 totals 15 residues. Germline V gene sequence: CDR1 GTSNPN, CDR2 SVGIG (reference sequence). The CDR3 here is CAWSGQGAGNTEASF. The DNA of the CDR3 is TGTGCCTGGAGTGGACAGGGCGCAGGGAACACTGAAGCTTCCTTT.

The genes are TRBV20-1 and TRBJ2-5, with a weak D call TRBD2 (6 bases). This CDR3 is built from 12 residues. Germline V gene sequence: CDR1 DFQATT, CDR2 SNEGSKA (reference sequence). Between the trimmed V and J ends, which lost 3 bases and 5 bases, there was a span of 10 bases. As DNA, the CDR3 is TGCAGTGCTAGCGGGAGAGCGGAGACCCAGTACTTC. Translated, it gives CSASGRAETQYF.

This clonotype was seen at least ten times. The chain joins TRBV28 to TRBJ1-6; 8 nucleotides match TRBD1. Trimming removed 6 bases from V and 5 bases from J; junction bases left unmatched: 9. This CDR3 region has 16 residues. In germline, CDR1 is MDHEN, CDR2 SYDVKM. The CDR3 nucleotides read TGTGCCAGCAGCCCCACCGGGACAGGAAATAATTCACCCCTCCACTTT. As protein: CASSPTGTGNNSPLHF.